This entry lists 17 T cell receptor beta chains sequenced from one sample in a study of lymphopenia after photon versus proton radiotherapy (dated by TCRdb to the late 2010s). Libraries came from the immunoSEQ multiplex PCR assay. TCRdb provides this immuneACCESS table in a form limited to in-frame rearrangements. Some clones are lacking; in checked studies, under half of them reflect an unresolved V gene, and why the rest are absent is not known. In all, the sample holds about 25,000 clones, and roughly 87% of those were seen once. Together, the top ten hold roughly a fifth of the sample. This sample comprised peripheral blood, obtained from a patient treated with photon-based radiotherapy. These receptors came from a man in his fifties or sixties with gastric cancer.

The CDR3 DNA is TGTGCCAGCAGCTTACAAACTCTCACCGGGTTTAGTGAGCAGTTCTTC. This sequence encodes CASSLQTLTGFSEQFF. The chain combines TRBV11-2 with TRBJ2-1; D not certain. CDR3 size: 16 residues. V lost 2 bases and J lost 9, with 20 bases in between. Per germline, CDR1 SGHAT and CDR2 FQNNGV.

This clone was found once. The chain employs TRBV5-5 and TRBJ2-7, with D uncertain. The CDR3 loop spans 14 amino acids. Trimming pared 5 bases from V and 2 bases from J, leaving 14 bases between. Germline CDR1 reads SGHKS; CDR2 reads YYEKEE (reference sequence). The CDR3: CASSSTSTPYEQYV. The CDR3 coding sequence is TGTGCCAGCAGTTCTACATCAACACCCTACGAGCAGTACGTC.

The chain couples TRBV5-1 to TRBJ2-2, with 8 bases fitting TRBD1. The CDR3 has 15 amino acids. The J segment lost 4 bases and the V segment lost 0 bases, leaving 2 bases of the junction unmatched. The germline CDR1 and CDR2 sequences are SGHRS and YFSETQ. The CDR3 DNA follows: TGCGCCAGCAGCTTGGACAGGGGGGTCACCGGGGAGCTGTTTTTT. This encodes CASSLDRGVTGELFF.

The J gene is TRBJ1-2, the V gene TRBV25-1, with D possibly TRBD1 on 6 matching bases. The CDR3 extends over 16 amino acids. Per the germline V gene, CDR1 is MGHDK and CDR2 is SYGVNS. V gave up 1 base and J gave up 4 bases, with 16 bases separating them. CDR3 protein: CASSELGGQGGYGYTF. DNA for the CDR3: TGTGCCAGCAGTGAATTGGGGGGGCAGGGAGGCTATGGCTACACCTTC.

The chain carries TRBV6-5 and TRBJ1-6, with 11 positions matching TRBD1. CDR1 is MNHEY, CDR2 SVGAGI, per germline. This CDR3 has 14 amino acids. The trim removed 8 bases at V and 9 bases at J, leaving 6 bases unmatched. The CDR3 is CASAGGTGGSPLHF. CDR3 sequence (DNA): TGTGCCAGCGCTGGAGGGACAGGGGGTTCACCCCTCCACTTT.

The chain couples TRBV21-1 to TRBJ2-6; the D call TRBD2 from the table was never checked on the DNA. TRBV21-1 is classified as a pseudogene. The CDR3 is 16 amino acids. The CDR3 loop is CASSRPGGSGANVLTF. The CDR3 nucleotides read TGTGCCAGCAGCCGCCCCGGGGGTTCTGGGGCCAACGTCCTGACTTTC.

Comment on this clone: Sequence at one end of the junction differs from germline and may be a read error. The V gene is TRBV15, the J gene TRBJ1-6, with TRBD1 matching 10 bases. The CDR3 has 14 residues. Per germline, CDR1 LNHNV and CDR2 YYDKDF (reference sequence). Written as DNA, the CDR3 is TGTGCCACCAGCAGAGATTTAGGACAGGGGGACCTGATATTT. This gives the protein CATSRDLGQGDLIF.

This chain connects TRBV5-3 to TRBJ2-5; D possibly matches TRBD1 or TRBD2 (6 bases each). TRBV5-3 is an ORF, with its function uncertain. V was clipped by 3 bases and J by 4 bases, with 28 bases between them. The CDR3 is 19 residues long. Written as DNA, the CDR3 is TGTGCCAGAAGCTCGCCGGGACCCCATAGGGGGGCAGGGTTAGAGACCCAGTACTTC. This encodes CARSSPGPHRGAGLETQYF.

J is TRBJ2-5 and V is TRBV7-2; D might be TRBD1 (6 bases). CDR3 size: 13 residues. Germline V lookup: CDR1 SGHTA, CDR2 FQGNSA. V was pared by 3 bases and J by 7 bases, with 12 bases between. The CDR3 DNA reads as TGTGCCAGCAGCTTGACAGGCGTGGGGACCCAGTACTTC. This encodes CASSLTGVGTQYF.

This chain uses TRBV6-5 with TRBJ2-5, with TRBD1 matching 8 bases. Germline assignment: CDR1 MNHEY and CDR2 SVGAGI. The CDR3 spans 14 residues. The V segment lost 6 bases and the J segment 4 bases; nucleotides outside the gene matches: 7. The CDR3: CASSVPGGLETQYF. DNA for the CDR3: TGTGCCAGCAGCGTTCCAGGGGGCTTAGAGACCCAGTACTTC.

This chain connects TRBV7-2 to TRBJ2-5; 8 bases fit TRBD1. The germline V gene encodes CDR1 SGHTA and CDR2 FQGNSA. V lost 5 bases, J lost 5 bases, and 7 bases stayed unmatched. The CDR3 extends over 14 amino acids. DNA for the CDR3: TGTGCCAGCAGCCGGACAGGGAGTTGGGAGACCCAGTACTTC. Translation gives CASSRTGSWETQYF.

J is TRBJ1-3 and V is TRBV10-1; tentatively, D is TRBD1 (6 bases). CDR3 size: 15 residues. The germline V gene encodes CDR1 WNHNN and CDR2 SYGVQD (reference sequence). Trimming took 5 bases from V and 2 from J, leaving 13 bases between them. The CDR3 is CASSNYRDTGNTIYF. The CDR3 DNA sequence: TGCGCCAGCAGTAACTACAGGGATACTGGAAACACCATATATTTT.

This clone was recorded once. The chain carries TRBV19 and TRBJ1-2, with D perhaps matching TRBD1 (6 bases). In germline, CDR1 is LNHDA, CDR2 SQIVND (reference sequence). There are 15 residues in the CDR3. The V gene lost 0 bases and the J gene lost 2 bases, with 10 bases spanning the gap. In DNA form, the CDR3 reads TGTGCCAGTAGTATAGACAGGGGAACGAACTATGGCTACACCTTC. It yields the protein CASSIDRGTNYGYTF. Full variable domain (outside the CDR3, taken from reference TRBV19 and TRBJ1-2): DGGITQSPKYLFRKEGQNVTLSCEQNLNHDAMYWYRQDPGQGLRLIYYSQIVNDFQKGDIAEGYSVSREKKESFPLTVTSAQKNPTAFYLCASSIDRGTNYGYTFGSGTRLTVV.

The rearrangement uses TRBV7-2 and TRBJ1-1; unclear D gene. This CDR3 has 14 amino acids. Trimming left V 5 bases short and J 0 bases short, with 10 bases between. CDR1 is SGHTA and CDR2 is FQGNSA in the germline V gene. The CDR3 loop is CASSRTVLNTEAFF. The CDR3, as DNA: TGTGCCAGCAGCCGGACCGTCTTGAACACTGAAGCTTTCTTT.

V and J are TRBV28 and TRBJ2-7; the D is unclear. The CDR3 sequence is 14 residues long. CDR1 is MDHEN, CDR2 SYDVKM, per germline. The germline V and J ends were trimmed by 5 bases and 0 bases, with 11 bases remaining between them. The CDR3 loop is CASSPPGSSYEQYV. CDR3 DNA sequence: TGTGCCAGCAGTCCGCCGGGTAGCTCCTACGAGCAGTACGTC.

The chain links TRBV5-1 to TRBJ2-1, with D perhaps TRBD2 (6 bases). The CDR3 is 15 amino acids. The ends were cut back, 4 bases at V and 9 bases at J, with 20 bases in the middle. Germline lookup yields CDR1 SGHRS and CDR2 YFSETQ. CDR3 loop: CASSLGDSRVGEQFF. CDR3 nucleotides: TGCGCCAGCAGCCTGGGGGACTCACGGGTCGGTGAGCAGTTCTTC.

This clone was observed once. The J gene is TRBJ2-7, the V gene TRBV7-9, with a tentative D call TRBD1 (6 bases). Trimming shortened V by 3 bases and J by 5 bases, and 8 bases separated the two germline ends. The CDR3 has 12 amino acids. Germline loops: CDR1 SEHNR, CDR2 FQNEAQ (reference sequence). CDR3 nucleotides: TGTGCCAGCAGCTTGACAGGTCACGAGCAGTACGTC. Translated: CASSLTGHEQYV.